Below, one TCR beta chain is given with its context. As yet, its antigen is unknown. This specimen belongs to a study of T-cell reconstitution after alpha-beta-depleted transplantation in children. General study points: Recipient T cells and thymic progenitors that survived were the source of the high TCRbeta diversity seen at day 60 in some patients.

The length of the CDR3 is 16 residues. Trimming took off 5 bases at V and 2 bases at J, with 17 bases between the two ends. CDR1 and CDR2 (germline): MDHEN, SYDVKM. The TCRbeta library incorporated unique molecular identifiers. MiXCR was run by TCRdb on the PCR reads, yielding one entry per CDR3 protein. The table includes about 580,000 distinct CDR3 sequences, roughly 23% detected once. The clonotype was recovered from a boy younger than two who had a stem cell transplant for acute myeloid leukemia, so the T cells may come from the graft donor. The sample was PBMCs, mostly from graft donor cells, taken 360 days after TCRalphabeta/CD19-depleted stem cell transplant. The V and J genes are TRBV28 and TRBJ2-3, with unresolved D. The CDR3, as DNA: TGTGCCAGCAGTGGGCAGAGTCCGATAGACACAGATACGCAGTATTTT. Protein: CASSGQSPIDTDTQYF.